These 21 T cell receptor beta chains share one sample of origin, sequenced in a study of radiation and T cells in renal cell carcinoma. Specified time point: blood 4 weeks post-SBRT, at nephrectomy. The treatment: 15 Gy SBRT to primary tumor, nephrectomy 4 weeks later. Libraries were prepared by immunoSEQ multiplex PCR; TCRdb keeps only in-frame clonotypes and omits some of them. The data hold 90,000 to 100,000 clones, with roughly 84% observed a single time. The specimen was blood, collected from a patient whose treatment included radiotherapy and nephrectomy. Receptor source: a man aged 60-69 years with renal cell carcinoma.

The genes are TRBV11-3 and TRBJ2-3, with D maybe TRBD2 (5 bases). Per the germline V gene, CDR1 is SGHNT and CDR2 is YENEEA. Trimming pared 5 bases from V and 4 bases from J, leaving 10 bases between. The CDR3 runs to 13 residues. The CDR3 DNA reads TGTGCCAGCAGCCACGAGGAGGCAGATACGCAGTATTTT. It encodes CASSHEEADTQYF.

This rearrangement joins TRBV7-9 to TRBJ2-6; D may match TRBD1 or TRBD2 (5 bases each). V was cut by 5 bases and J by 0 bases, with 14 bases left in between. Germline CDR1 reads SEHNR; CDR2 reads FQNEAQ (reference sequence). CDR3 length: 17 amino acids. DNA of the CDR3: TGTGCCAGCAGCGCTCAGGGAGCACGCTCTGGGGCCAACGTCCTGACTTTC. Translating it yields CASSAQGARSGANVLTF.

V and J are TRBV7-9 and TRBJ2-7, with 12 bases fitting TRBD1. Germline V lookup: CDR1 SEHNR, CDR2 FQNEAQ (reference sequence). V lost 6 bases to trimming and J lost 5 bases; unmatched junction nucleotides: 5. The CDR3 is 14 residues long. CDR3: CASSPGTGGDEQYF. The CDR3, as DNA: TGTGCCAGCAGTCCCGGGACAGGGGGCGACGAGCAGTACTTC.

The CDR3 region has the DNA TGTGCCAGCGCTCTCAGTCCTAACCAAGAGACCCAGTACTTC. Translated: CASALSPNQETQYF. The J gene is TRBJ2-5, the V gene TRBV2; unclear D gene. Germline V CDR1 and CDR2: SNHLY, FYNNEI. V lost 8 bases and J 0 bases, leaving 13 bases between the germline ends. There are 14 residues in the CDR3. Full variable domain (remainder filled in from reference TRBV2 and TRBJ2-5): EPEVTQTPSHQVTQMGQEVILRCVPISNHLYFYWYRQILGQKVEFLVSFYNNEISEKSEIFDDQFSVERPDGSNFTLKIRSTKLEDSAMYFCASALSPNQETQYFGPGTRLLVL.

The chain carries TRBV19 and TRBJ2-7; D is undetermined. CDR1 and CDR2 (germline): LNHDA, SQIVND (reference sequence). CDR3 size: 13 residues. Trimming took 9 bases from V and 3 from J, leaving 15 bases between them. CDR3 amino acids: CASSRTASYEQYF. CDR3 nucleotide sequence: TGTGCCAGCTCCCGGACGGCCAGCTACGAGCAGTACTTC.

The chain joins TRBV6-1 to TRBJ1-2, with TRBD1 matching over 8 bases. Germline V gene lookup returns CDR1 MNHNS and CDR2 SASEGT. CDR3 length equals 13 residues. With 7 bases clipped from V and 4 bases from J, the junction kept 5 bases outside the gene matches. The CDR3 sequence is CASNLDRAYGYTF. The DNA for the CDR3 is TGTGCCAGCAACTTGGACAGGGCCTATGGCTACACCTTC.

CDR3 amino acids: CASSSGQSNSPLHF. The CDR3 DNA reads as TGCGCCAGCAGCTCCGGACAGTCTAATTCACCCCTCCACTTT. The chain uses TRBV5-1 and TRBJ1-6, with D maybe TRBD1 (6 bases). The CDR3 runs to 14 residues. Germline V gene sequence: CDR1 SGHRS, CDR2 YFSETQ. Trimming took off 3 bases at V and 6 bases at J, with 10 bases between the two ends.

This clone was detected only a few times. The CDR3 sequence: CASATSGREDTQYF. The CDR3 DNA reads as TGCGCCAGCGCTACTAGCGGGAGGGAAGATACGCAGTATTTT. The rearrangement joins TRBV5-1 to TRBJ2-3; 13 bases map to TRBD2. The V gene end was trimmed by 7 bases and the J gene end by 5 bases; junction bases not matched to a gene: 4. From germline, CDR1 is SGHRS and CDR2 YFSETQ. CDR3 size: 14 residues.

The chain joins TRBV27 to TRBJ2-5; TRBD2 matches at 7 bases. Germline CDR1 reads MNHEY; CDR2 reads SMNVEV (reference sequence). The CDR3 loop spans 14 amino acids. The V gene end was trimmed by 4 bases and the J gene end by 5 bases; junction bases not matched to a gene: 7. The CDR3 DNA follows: TGTGCCAGCAGTTGGGGGGGTCCCGGGGAGACCCAGTACTTC. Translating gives CASSWGGPGETQYF.

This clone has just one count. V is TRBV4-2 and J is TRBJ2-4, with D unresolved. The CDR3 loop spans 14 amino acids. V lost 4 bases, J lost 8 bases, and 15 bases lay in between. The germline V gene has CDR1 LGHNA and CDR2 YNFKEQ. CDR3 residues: CASSPRTPKDIQYF. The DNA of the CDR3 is TGTGCCAGCAGCCCTCGCACTCCGAAGGACATTCAGTACTTC.

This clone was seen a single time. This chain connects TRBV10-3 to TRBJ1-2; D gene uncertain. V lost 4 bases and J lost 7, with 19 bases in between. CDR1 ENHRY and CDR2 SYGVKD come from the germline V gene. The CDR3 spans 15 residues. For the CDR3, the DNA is TGTGCCATCAGTGGGGTATCTTTGGGGTCGGGTGGCTACACCTTC. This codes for CAISGVSLGSGGYTF.

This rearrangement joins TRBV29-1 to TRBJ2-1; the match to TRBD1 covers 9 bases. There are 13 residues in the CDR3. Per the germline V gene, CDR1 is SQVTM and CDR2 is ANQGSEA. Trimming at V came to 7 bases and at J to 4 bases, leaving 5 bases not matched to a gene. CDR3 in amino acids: CSELGTGYNEQFF. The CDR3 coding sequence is TGCAGCGAGCTCGGGACAGGGTACAATGAGCAGTTCTTC.

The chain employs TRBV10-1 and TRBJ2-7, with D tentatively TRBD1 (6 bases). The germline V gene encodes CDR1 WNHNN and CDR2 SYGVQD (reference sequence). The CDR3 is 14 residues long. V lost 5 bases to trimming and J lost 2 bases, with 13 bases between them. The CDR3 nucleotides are TGCGCCAGCAGTAAAAGACAGGAACCCTACGAGCAGTACTTC. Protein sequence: CASSKRQEPYEQYF.

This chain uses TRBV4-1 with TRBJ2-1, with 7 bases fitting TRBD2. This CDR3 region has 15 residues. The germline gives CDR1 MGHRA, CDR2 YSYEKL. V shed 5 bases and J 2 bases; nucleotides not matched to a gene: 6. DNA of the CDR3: TGCGCCAGCAGCTCCGGGACTACCACCTACAATGAGCAGTTCTTC. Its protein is CASSSGTTTYNEQFF.

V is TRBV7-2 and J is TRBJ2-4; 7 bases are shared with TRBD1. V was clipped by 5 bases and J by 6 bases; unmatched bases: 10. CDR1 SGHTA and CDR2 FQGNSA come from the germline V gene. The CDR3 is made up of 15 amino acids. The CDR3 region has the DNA TGTGCCAGCAGCCCGACCGGGGACAGCCTAAACATTCAGTACTTC. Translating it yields CASSPTGDSLNIQYF. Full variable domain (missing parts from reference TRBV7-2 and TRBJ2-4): GAGVSQSPSNKVTEKGKDVELRCDPISGHTALYWYRQSLGQGLEFLIYFQGNSAPDKSGLPSDRFSAERTGGSVSTLTIQRTQQEDSAVYLCASSPTGDSLNIQYFGAGTRLSVL.

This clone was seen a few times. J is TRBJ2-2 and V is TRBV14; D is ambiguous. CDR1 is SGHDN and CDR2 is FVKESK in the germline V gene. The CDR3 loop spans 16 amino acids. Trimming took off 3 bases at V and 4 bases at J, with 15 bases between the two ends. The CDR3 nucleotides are TGTGCCAGCAGCCAGAACACGGGCCTTAGCACCGGGGAGCTGTTTTTT. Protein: CASSQNTGLSTGELFF.

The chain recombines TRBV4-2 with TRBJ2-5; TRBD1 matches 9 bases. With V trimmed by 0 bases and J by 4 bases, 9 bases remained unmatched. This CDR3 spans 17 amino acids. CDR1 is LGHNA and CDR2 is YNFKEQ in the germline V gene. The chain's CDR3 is CASSQDRGDRETETQYF. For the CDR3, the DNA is TGTGCCAGCAGCCAAGATCGAGGGGACAGGGAAACAGAGACCCAGTACTTC.

This CDR3 reads CASSLGVGTEAFF. The CDR3 DNA reads TGTGCCAGCAGTCTAGGGGTAGGCACTGAAGCTTTCTTT. The chain recombines TRBV28 with TRBJ1-1, with D maybe TRBD1 (5 bases). This CDR3 comprises 13 residues. Trimming left V 5 bases short and J 4 bases short, with 11 bases between. Germline V lookup: CDR1 MDHEN, CDR2 SYDVKM. Combining the CDR3 with reference TRBV28 and TRBJ1-1 gives the whole variable domain DVKVTQSSRYLVKRTGEKVFLECVQDMDHENMFWYRQDPGLGLRLIYFSYDVKMKEKGDIPEGYSVSREKKERFSLILESASTNQTSMYLCASSLGVGTEAFFGQGTRLTVV.

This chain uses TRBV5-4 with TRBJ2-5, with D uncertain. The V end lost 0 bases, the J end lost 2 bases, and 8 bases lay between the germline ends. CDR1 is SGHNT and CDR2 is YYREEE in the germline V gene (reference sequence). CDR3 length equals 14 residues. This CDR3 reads CASSLEIGQETQYF. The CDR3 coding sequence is TGTGCCAGCAGCTTGGAGATAGGTCAAGAGACCCAGTACTTC.

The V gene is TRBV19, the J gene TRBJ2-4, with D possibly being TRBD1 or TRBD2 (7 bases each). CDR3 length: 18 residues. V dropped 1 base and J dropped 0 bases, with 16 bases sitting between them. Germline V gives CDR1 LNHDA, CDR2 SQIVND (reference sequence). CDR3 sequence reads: CASSIALRGGIAKNIQYF. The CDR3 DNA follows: TGTGCCAGTAGTATAGCCCTCAGGGGGGGTATAGCCAAAAACATTCAGTACTTC.

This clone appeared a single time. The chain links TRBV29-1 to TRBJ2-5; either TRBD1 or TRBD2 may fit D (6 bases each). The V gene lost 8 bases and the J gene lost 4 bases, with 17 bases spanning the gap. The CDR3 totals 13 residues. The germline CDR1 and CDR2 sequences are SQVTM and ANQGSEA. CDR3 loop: CSMVHGGGETQYF. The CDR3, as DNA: TGCAGCATGGTACACGGGGGCGGAGAGACCCAGTACTTC.